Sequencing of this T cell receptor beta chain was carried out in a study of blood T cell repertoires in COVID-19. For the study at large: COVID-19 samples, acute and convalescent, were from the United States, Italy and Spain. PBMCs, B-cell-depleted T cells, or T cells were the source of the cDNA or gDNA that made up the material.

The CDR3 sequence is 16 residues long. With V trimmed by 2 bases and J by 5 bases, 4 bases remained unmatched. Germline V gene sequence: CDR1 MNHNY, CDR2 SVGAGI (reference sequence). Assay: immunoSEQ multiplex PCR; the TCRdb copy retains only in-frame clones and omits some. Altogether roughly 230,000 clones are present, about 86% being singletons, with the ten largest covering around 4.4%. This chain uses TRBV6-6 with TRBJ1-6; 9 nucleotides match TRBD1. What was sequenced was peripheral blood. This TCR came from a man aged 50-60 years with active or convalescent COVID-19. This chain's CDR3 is CASSYPGQGNNSPLHF. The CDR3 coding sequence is TGTGCCAGCAGTTACCCCGGACAGGGGAATAATTCACCCCTCCACTTT.